Below, 21 T cell receptor beta chains from the same sample are listed, as sequenced in a study of CD8 T cells in Susac syndrome. Reverse transcription of roughly 0.45 to 1 ug RNA was carried out with random hexamers. TCRdb re-analysed the immunoSEQ multiplex PCR reads in MiXCR, keeping a single row per CDR3 protein. The sample contains a few hundred thousand distinct CDR3 sequences, about 94% of which appear only once. Sequences were obtained from CD4+ T cells from PBMCs. Receptors were obtained from a human donor with multiple sclerosis.

J is TRBJ1-5 and V is TRBV19; 7 nucleotides line up with TRBD1. The CDR3 extends over 16 amino acids. After removal of 9 bases from V and 4 bases from J, the junction contained 15 bases not matched to a gene. Germline V CDR1 and CDR2: LNHDA, SQIVND (reference sequence). CDR3 amino acids: CASSLEGARQNQPQHF. The DNA for the CDR3 is TGTGCCAGCAGTCTCGAGGGGGCTCGCCAAAATCAGCCCCAGCATTTT.

The chain combines TRBV3-1 with TRBJ2-1; D is undetermined. With 3 bases removed from V and 9 bases from J, the gap between germline ends came to 15 bases. There are 14 residues in the CDR3. From germline, CDR1 is LGHDT and CDR2 YNNKEL (reference sequence). CDR3: CASSQGLASGEQFF. The CDR3, as DNA: TGTGCCAGCAGCCAGGGATTAGCCTCGGGTGAGCAGTTCTTC.

The chain employs TRBV19 and TRBJ2-3; TRBD2 might be the D (6 bases). Trimming took off 5 bases at V and 2 bases at J, with 17 bases between the two ends. The CDR3 has 16 residues. Germline V gives CDR1 LNHDA, CDR2 SQIVND (reference sequence). The CDR3 protein is CASSRGLRRDTDTQYF. The CDR3 bases are TGTGCCAGTAGTCGGGGGTTGCGGAGGGACACAGATACGCAGTATTTT.

The V gene is TRBV5-1, the J gene TRBJ2-1; D is uncertain. V lost 0 bases and J 8 bases, leaving 15 bases between the germline ends. Germline V CDR1 and CDR2: SGHRS, YFSETQ. There are 15 residues in the CDR3. CDR3 residues: CASSLEALNIDEQFF. The CDR3 nucleotides read TGCGCCAGCAGCTTGGAGGCCCTTAACATCGATGAGCAGTTCTTC. Together with reference TRBV5-1 and TRBJ2-1, the CDR3 gives the full variable domain: KAGVTQTPRYLIKTRGQQVTLSCSPISGHRSVSWYQQTPGQGLQFLFEYFSETQRNKGNFPGRFSGRQFSNSRSEMNVSTLELGDSALYLCASSLEALNIDEQFFGPGTRLTVL.

This clonotype has more than one count but fewer than ten. This chain uses TRBV7-3 with TRBJ1-1; 7 bases match TRBD1. Losses at the gene ends were 5 bases for V and 1 base for J; bases not matched to a gene: 1. The germline CDR1 and CDR2 sequences are SGHTA and FQGTGA. The CDR3 has 13 residues. CDR3 in amino acids: CASSRTGNTEAFF. The CDR3 DNA is TGTGCCAGCAGCCGGACAGGGAACACTGAAGCTTTCTTT.

V usage is TRBV11-2 and J usage is TRBJ1-1; no reliable D call. The V gene lost 4 bases and the J gene lost 1 base, with 19 bases spanning the gap. The CDR3 is made up of 17 amino acids. Germline CDR1 is SGHAT and CDR2 is FQNNGV. CDR3 in amino acids: CASSSRSPGSGNTEAFF. CDR3 coding DNA: TGTGCCAGCAGCTCCCGATCGCCCGGTTCAGGGAACACTGAAGCTTTCTTT.

CDR3 nucleotide sequence: TGTGCCAGCAGCTCCGGGACAGCCAATCAGCCCCAGCATTTT. This encodes CASSSGTANQPQHF. The chain employs TRBV11-1 and TRBJ1-5, with TRBD1 identical over 7 bases. V lost 4 bases to trimming and J lost 3 bases; unmatched junction nucleotides: 3. The length of the CDR3 is 14 residues. Germline V lookup: CDR1 SGHAT, CDR2 FQDESV (reference sequence).

The chain recombines TRBV19 with TRBJ1-1; the match to TRBD1 covers 7 bases. Looked up from germline, CDR1 is LNHDA and CDR2 is SQIVND (reference sequence). V lost 3 bases and J lost 11; bases outside the gene matches: 9. The CDR3 runs 13 residues. The CDR3 protein is CASSILADREAFF. The DNA for the CDR3 is TGTGCCAGTAGTATTCTGGCAGACAGGGAGGCTTTCTTT.

The V and J genes are TRBV4-1 and TRBJ2-5; a weak D match, TRBD1 (5 bases). The germline V and J ends were trimmed by 4 bases and 4 bases, with 13 bases remaining between them. CDR1 and CDR2 from the germline V gene are MGHRA and YSYEKL. The CDR3 is 14 amino acids. The CDR3 nucleotides read TGCGCCAGCAGCCCACAGGTTGTGGGAGAGACCCAGTACTTC. It specifies CASSPQVVGETQYF.

The chain couples TRBV7-9 to TRBJ2-3; tentative D call: TRBD2 (5 bases). This CDR3 region has 14 residues. V lost 2 bases and J 4 bases, leaving 10 bases between the germline ends. Germline assignment: CDR1 SEHNR and CDR2 FQNEAQ (reference sequence). In DNA, the CDR3 is TGTGCCAGCAGCTTAATCGAGGGTGCAGATACGCAGTATTTT. Translated, it gives CASSLIEGADTQYF.

The chain combines TRBV15 with TRBJ2-5; 12 bases line up with TRBD2. This CDR3 is 14 amino acids long. Germline CDR1 reads LNHNV; CDR2 reads YYDKDF (reference sequence). V shed 6 bases and J 5 bases; nucleotides not matched to a gene: 4. CDR3 nucleotide sequence: TGTGCCACCAGTGGGACTAGCGGGTGGGAGACCCAGTACTTC. Amino acids: CATSGTSGWETQYF. The complete variable domain, with remaining parts taken from reference TRBV15 and TRBJ2-5, reads DAMVIQNPRYQVTQFGKPVTLSCSQTLNHNVMYWYQQKSSQAPKLLFHYYDKDFNNEADTPDNFQSRRPNTSFCFLDIRSPGLGDTAMYLCATSGTSGWETQYFGPGTRLLVL.

The chain uses TRBV19 and TRBJ1-1; no firm D call. The germline gives CDR1 LNHDA, CDR2 SQIVND (reference sequence). V dropped 7 bases and J dropped 6 bases, with 18 bases sitting between them. The CDR3 is 14 amino acids. CDR3 bases: TGTGCCAGTAAACCCACGACGAGGTTCCCTGAAGCTTTCTTT. Its translation is CASKPTTRFPEAFF.

This sequence joins TRBV12-3 or TRBV12-4 and TRBJ2-1, with unresolved D. The length of the CDR3 is 16 residues. Trimming took 0 bases from V and 0 from J, leaving 9 bases between them. CDR3 in DNA: TGTGCCAGCAGTTTAGCTAGTTGGAGCTCCTACAATGAGCAGTTCTTC. Translation: CASSLASWSSYNEQFF.

This clonotype was counted a few times. The chain combines TRBV7-2 with TRBJ1-5, with TRBD1 as a possible D gene (6 bases). The V end lost 9 bases, the J end lost 4 bases, and 10 bases lay between the germline ends. Germline assignment: CDR1 SGHTA and CDR2 FQGNSA. The length of the CDR3 is 12 residues. CDR3 sequence: CASGGSNQPQHF. CDR3 DNA sequence: TGTGCCAGTGGGGGCTCTAATCAGCCCCAGCATTTT.

V gene TRBV20-1 combines with J gene TRBJ1-1, with D hard to call. The CDR3 is 15 residues long. Germline V lookup: CDR1 DFQATT, CDR2 SNEGSKA (reference sequence). Between the trimmed V and J ends, which lost 2 bases and 0 bases, there was a span of 13 bases. CDR3 region: CSARRFLEMNTEAFF. CDR3 in DNA: TGCAGTGCTAGACGGTTTCTGGAGATGAACACTGAAGCTTTCTTT.

This clonotype was detected once. CDR3 DNA sequence: TGCAGTGCTAGGGAGGGGGGTCTGGGCAATCAGCCCCAGCATTTT. Its translation is CSAREGGLGNQPQHF. The chain recombines TRBV20-1 with TRBJ1-5; a weak D match, TRBD1 (6 bases). The CDR3 length is 15 residues. The V end was cut by 3 bases, the J end by 2 bases, with 14 bases between. Germline V lookup: CDR1 DFQATT, CDR2 SNEGSKA (reference sequence).

The chain uses TRBV9 and TRBJ2-1, with D perhaps TRBD1 (7 bases). From germline, CDR1 is SGDLS and CDR2 YYNGEE. V was clipped by 6 bases and J by 0 bases, with 13 bases between them. The CDR3 is 15 amino acids. CDR3 in amino acids: CASTPQGGSYNEQFF. DNA of the CDR3: TGTGCCAGCACCCCCCAGGGGGGCTCCTACAATGAGCAGTTCTTC.

This chain joins TRBV2 and TRBJ2-2, with D perhaps matching TRBD2 (7 bases). This CDR3 region has 14 residues. CDR1 SNHLY and CDR2 FYNNEI come from the germline V gene. V dropped 3 bases and J dropped 8 bases, with 13 bases sitting between them. CDR3 nucleotide sequence: TGTGCCAGCAGTGATTGGGGGGGGCCTGGGGAGCTGTTTTTT. Protein sequence: CASSDWGGPGELFF.

A single count supports this clonotype. This chain connects TRBV28 to TRBJ2-7; TRBD2 might be the D (6 bases). Germline lookup yields CDR1 MDHEN and CDR2 SYDVKM. This CDR3 contains 14 residues. V was pared by 2 bases and J by 6 bases, with 14 bases between. The CDR3 DNA reads TGTGCCAGCAGTTTAAGTCAGGGAGGACTCGAGCAGTACTTC. Its protein product is CASSLSQGGLEQYF.

CDR3 in DNA: TGTGCCAGCAGTTTAATGGGGACAGGGGCCGGGCTTGAGACCCAGTACTTC. Translated: CASSLMGTGAGLETQYF. This chain joins TRBV27 and TRBJ2-5; 10 positions match TRBD1. The V gene end was trimmed by 2 bases and the J gene end by 5 bases; junction bases not matched to a gene: 11. CDR3 length: 17 residues. Germline values: CDR1 MNHEY, CDR2 SMNVEV (reference sequence).

The genes are TRBV28 and TRBJ2-5; 11 bases align to TRBD2. Germline CDR1 MDHEN, CDR2 SYDVKM. With 5 bases clipped from V and 5 bases from J, the junction kept 10 bases outside the gene matches. The CDR3 runs 16 residues. The CDR3 loop is CASSKHSGGAFETQYF. The CDR3 region has the DNA TGTGCCAGCAGTAAACATAGCGGGGGGGCCTTCGAGACCCAGTACTTC.